This record looks at one T cell receptor beta chain sequence and its context. Method: immunoSEQ multiplex PCR; TCRdb's copy keeps in-frame clones and lacks some. This table holds approximately 190,000 clones, just under 80% found once. This entry comes from a study of cytotoxic CD8 clonotypes in ibrutinib-treated CLL. This CDR3 is built from 14 residues. V was clipped by 6 bases and J by 0 bases, with 9 bases between them. CDR1 is SNHLY, CDR2 FYNNEI, per germline. The sample in question was PBMCs, obtained after 12 months of ibrutinib treatment. The chain uses TRBV2 and TRBJ1-5; D not certain. This receptor was obtained from a human donor with chronic lymphocytic leukemia. This chain's CDR3 is CASSPTDSNQPQHF. The CDR3 nucleotides are TGTGCCAGCAGCCCTACGGATAGCAATCAGCCCCAGCATTTT.